This passage covers 7 T cell receptor beta chains from one sample sequenced in a study of cytomegalovirus exposure and HLA in healthy donors (dated by TCRdb to the late 2010s). The library was prepared using the immunoSEQ multiplex PCR assay. For the multiplex PCR, a mixture combining 60 forward primers for TCR Vbeta segments and 13 reverse primers for TCR Jbeta segments was used. Imported from immuneACCESS, the table was reduced by TCRdb to in-frame sequences with V and J called. These copies leave out some clones; in studies compared against another copy, an unresolved V gene accounts for under half, and the cause of the remainder is not known. The table for this sample shows roughly 57,000 clones. The top ten hold roughly an eighth of the sample. Sequencing was done on a sample of PBMCs. These receptors were obtained from a man aged 18 to 35 in good health and CMV-seropositive.

V is TRBV4-2 and J is TRBJ2-7, with 8 bases matching TRBD1. The V and J ends lost 3 bases and 5 bases, in that order; junction bases with no gene match: 6. From germline, CDR1 is LGHNA and CDR2 YNFKEQ. CDR3 length: 14 amino acids. For the CDR3, the DNA is TGTGCCAGCAGCCACCTACAGGGGGGCAACGAGCAGTACTTC. Translation gives CASSHLQGGNEQYF.

V gene TRBV19 combines with J gene TRBJ2-4; TRBD2 aligns across 9 bases. V trimming: 5 bases; J trimming: 3 bases; junction bases outside the gene matches: 5. The CDR3 consists of 15 residues. Germline values: CDR1 LNHDA, CDR2 SQIVND (reference sequence). The CDR3 coding sequence is TGTGCCAGTAGTCCTCTAGCGGGAAACAAAAACATTCAGTACTTC. Its protein is CASSPLAGNKNIQYF.

The chain has TRBV2 and TRBJ2-2, with 10 positions matching TRBD1. The CDR3 contains 13 residues. In germline, CDR1 is SNHLY, CDR2 FYNNEI. V shed 10 bases, J shed 6 bases, and the junction held 5 bases outside the gene matches. CDR3 bases: TGTGCCATTATGACAGGGGGCCCCGGGGAGCTGTTTTTT. Protein: CAIMTGGPGELFF.

The genes are TRBV30 and TRBJ1-6; D is undetermined. V lost 0 bases to trimming and J lost 12 bases, with 12 bases between them. The length of the CDR3 is 13 residues. The germline gives CDR1 GTSNPN, CDR2 SVGIG (reference sequence). The CDR3 spells CAWSVSEELPLHF. The CDR3, as DNA: TGTGCCTGGAGTGTATCGGAGGAACTACCCCTCCACTTT.

The V and J genes are TRBV9 and TRBJ2-7, with 8 bases that match TRBD2. The CDR3 sequence is 15 residues long. CDR1 and CDR2 (germline): SGDLS, YYNGEE. J was trimmed by 5 bases and V by 5 bases; bases with no gene match: 12. CDR3 DNA: TGTGCCAGCAGTAGGAACCCCAGCGGGAGCAACGAGCAGTACTTC. Residues: CASSRNPSGSNEQYF.

The chain recombines TRBV15 with TRBJ2-3; no firm D call. Per germline, CDR1 LNHNV and CDR2 YYDKDF (reference sequence). V lost 0 bases, J lost 2 bases, and 3 bases lay in between. The CDR3 contains 13 residues. CDR3 sequence: CATSRDFTDTQYF. The CDR3 region has the DNA TGTGCCACCAGCAGAGACTTCACAGATACGCAGTATTTT.

The V gene is TRBV5-1, the J gene TRBJ2-1, with D hard to call. CDR1 is SGHRS, CDR2 YFSETQ, per germline. Trimming cost V 0 bases and J 7 bases, with 14 bases left between them. The CDR3 is 15 amino acids. This chain's CDR3 is CASSLESSSGNEQFF. Written as DNA, the CDR3 is TGCGCCAGCAGCTTGGAGTCTAGTAGTGGTAATGAGCAGTTCTTC.